This TCR beta chain was captured in a study of shared clonotypes between healthy human individuals. For the study at large: A couple of female and three male donors aged 18 to 49 were enrolled. Study-wide results and limits: In general, naive subsets displayed greater estimated richness than memory subsets did.

CDR1 and CDR2 (germline): SNHLY, FYNNEI. The CDR3 consists of 12 residues. Comment on this clone: The antigen remains unidentified.

The sorted-subset replicate PCRs were given 150 to 250 ng DNA, which is tens of thousands of T cell genomes. Study processing details: ImmunoSEQ output lacked quality scores and full-length reads, limiting matched filtering. Assay: immunoSEQ multiplex PCR; the TCRdb copy retains only in-frame clones and omits some. From that table come the V and J calls and clone size; the DNA was used to work out D and trimming. Counted here are approximately 1.1 million clones, approximately 80% occurring once; the ten biggest clones make up under 0.65%. The sample was memory CD4+ T cells from PBMCs. Subset in this sample: CD45RA-negative fraction. This clonotype originated in a man younger than 35 in good health. Some clones in this sample may be carry-over from other donors' samples. The chain employs TRBV2 and TRBJ2-5; D is unclear. The tail of the sequence fits TRBJ2-7 better, so the J call may be wrong. CDR3 nucleotide sequence: TGTGCCAGCAACTTCCCCGCCTACGAGCAGTACTTC. Translation: CASNFPAYEQYF.